This entry concerns a single T cell receptor beta chain. The entry originates in a study of cytomegalovirus exposure and HLA in healthy donors. Per germline, CDR1 MNHEY and CDR2 SMNVEV (reference sequence). The V end lost 0 bases, the J end lost 4 bases, and 9 bases lay between the germline ends. This CDR3 is 14 amino acids long. Only in-frame clones appear in the TCRdb table, and some are missing; sequencing was by immunoSEQ multiplex PCR. Of about 82,000 clones in the sample, around 94% were seen once. This clonotype was obtained from a young man in good health and CMV-seronegative. The sample consisted of PBMCs. The V and J genes are TRBV27 and TRBJ1-2; D may be TRBD1 (5 bases). The CDR3 coding sequence is TGTGCCAGCAGTTTATCGCAGGGTATCTATGGCTACACCTTC. The encoded protein is CASSLSQGIYGYTF.